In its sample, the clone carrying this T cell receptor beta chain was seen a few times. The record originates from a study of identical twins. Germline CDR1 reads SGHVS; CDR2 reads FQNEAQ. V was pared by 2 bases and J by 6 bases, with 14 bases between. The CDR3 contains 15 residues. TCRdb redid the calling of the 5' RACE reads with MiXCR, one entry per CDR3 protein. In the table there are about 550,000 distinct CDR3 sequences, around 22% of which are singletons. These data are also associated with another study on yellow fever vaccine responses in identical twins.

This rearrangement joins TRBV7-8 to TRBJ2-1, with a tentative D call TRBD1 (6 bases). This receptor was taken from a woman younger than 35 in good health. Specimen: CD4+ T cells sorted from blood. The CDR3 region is CASSLIQAGVNEQFF. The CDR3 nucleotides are TGTGCCAGCAGCTTAATCCAAGCAGGGGTCAATGAGCAGTTCTTC.